This TCR beta chain comes out of a study of blood T cells in healthy people across ages. It was with a sample-barcoded 5' primer and a J-beta primer mix that a second PCR of roughly 6 to 11 cycles was run. TCRdb used MiXCR to reprocess the 5' RACE reads, holding one entry per CDR3 protein. The sample includes hundreds of thousands of distinct CDR3 sequences, 35% to 50% of them seen just once. With 1 base removed from V and 2 bases from J, the gap between germline ends came to 6 bases. Germline-derived CDR1 and CDR2 are MGHDK and SYGVNS. The CDR3 sequence is 14 residues long. The V call is TRBV25-1, the J call TRBJ1-5; D not resolved. Source material: blood. This clonotype was sampled from an elderly man in good health. CDR3 nucleotide sequence: TGTGCCAGCAGTGAATTCGGGGGCAATCAGCCCCAGCATTTT. Translating gives CASSEFGGNQPQHF.